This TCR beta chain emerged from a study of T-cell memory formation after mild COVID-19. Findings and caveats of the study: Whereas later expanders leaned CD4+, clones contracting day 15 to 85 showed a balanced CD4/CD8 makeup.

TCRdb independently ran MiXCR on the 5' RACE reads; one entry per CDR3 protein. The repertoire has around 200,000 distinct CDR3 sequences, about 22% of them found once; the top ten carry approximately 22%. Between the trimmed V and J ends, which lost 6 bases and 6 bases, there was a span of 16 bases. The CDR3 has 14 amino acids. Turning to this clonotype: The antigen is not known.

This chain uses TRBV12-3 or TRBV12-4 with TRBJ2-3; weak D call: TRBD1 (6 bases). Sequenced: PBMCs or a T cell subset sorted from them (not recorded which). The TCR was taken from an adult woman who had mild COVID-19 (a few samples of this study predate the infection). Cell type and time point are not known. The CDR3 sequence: CASSPRGFPDTQYF. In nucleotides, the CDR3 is TGTGCCAGCAGCCCAAGGGGGTTTCCGGATACGCAGTATTTT.